This T cell receptor (beta chain) emerged from a study of shared clonotypes between healthy human individuals. Study context: Per-donor plates numbered three CD4 naive, three CD4 memory, two CD8 naive and one CD8 memory. Points from the study as a whole: Sharing of clonotypes among donors was expected to vary with sequencing depth. Compared with memory subsets, naive subsets generally had larger estimated richness.

This clone was detected once. Its antigen is unknown. Profiling relied on immunoSEQ multiplex PCR, and the TCRdb table lists in-frame clones only, not all of them. The table includes about 1.1 million clones, around 82% detected once. Sequenced: memory CD4+ T cells from PBMCs. The subset denotes: CD45RA-negative fraction. This receptor was identified in a man between 18 and 29 years old in good health. Some clones in this sample may be carry-over from other donors' samples.

The CDR3 protein is CASSRYSGRLAYGEQYF. CDR3 DNA: TGTGCCAGCAGTCGTTATAGCGGGAGGCTAGCGTACGGCGAGCAGTACTTC. The gene calls are TRBV27 and TRBJ2-7; 10 bases agree with TRBD2. This CDR3 contains 17 residues. V trimming: 5 bases; J trimming: 6 bases; junction bases outside the gene matches: 16. CDR1 and CDR2 (germline): MNHEY, SMNVEV (reference sequence).